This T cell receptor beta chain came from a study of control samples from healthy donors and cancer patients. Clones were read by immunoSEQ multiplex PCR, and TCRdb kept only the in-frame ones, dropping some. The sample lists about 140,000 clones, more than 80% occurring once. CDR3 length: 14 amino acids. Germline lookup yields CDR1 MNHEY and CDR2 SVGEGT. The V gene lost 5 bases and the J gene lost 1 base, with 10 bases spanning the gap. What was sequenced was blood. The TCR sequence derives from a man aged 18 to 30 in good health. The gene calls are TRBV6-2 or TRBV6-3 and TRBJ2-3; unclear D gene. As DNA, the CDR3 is TGTGCCAGCAGTCAAGAGTGGGGCACAGATACGCAGTATTTT. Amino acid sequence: CASSQEWGTDTQYF.